These 5 T cell receptor beta chains were sequenced from one sample in a study of T cell clones after liver transplantation. Here immunoSEQ multiplex PCR was the method, and the copy in TCRdb shows in-frame clones only, minus some. The data show about 120,000 clones, 90% seen once. Sequencing was performed on CD4+ T cells from blood, taken 12 months after liver transplant. The receptors were gathered from a human patient who received a liver transplant. The graft donor may have given rise to some T cells.

V and J are TRBV15 and TRBJ1-4, with a possible D match to TRBD1 (6 bases). The CDR3 loop spans 15 amino acids. The germline V and J ends were trimmed by 3 bases and 3 bases, with 11 bases remaining between them. Germline CDR1 is LNHNV and CDR2 is YYDKDF (reference sequence). CDR3 loop: CATSRGGGSNEKLFF. For the CDR3, the DNA is TGTGCCACCAGCAGGGGAGGGGGGTCTAATGAAAAACTGTTTTTT.

The rearrangement joins TRBV28 to TRBJ2-5; no definite D call. Trimming stripped 2 bases from V and 2 bases from J, with 6 bases between. The CDR3 length is 13 residues. Germline V gene sequence: CDR1 MDHEN, CDR2 SYDVKM. The CDR3 sequence is CASSLGFQETQYF. As DNA, the CDR3 is TGTGCCAGCAGTTTAGGGTTTCAAGAGACCCAGTACTTC.

The chain carries TRBV11-2 and TRBJ2-3; no firm D call. V lost 1 base and J lost 4, with 6 bases in between. Germline CDR1 and CDR2: SGHAT and FQNNGV. The CDR3 sequence is 13 residues long. The CDR3 DNA is TGTGCCAGCAGCTTAGGTCTTGCAGATACGCAGTATTTT. Its translation: CASSLGLADTQYF.

The CDR3 is CASTPALNTEAFF. The DNA for the CDR3 is TGTGCCAGCACCCCCGCCCTGAACACTGAAGCTTTCTTT. This chain joins TRBV6-5 and TRBJ1-1, with D uncertain. The V and J ends lost 7 bases and 0 bases respectively, with 9 bases between them. This CDR3 region has 13 residues. Germline CDR1 is MNHEY and CDR2 is SVGAGI.

The chain is built from TRBV11-2 and TRBJ1-1; unclear D gene. The CDR3 contains 13 residues. Looked up from germline, CDR1 is SGHAT and CDR2 is FQNNGV. V lost 3 bases to trimming and J lost 5 bases, with 10 bases between them. The CDR3, as DNA: TGTGCCAGCAGCTTTGGCCCTGGGACTGAAGCTTTCTTT. Its protein product is CASSFGPGTEAFF. Combining the CDR3 with reference TRBV11-2 and TRBJ1-1 gives the whole variable domain EAGVAQSPRYKIIEKRQSVAFWCNPISGHATLYWYQQILGQGPKLLIQFQNNGVVDDSQLPKDRFSAERLKGVDSTLKIQPAKLEDSAVYLCASSFGPGTEAFFGQGTRLTVV.